This entry is about one T cell receptor beta chain. The entry originates in a study of identifying expanded T cells in peripheral blood. Sequencing was performed with immunoSEQ multiplex PCR; in TCRdb, only in-frame clones are kept and a portion is missing. Found here are approximately 58,000 clones, roughly nine tenths of them singletons; the top ten hold 3% to 4.5%. The germline V and J ends were trimmed by 2 bases and 5 bases, with 13 bases remaining between them. CDR3 length: 14 residues. Germline lookup yields CDR1 SGHRS and CDR2 YFSETQ. The source of this sequence is a person between 18 and 75 years old in good health. The chain is built from TRBV5-1 and TRBJ2-5; D remains ambiguous. The sequenced sample was blood. The CDR3 DNA follows: TGCGCCAGCAGCTTACCAGAAAGCGCCGAGACCCAGTACTTC. The encoded protein is CASSLPESAETQYF.